One sample yielded the 27 T cell receptor beta chains listed below, sequenced in a study of T-cell reconstitution after alpha-beta-depleted transplantation in children. Overall study results and limits: At the one-year point after transplant, T-cell counts and TCRbeta diversity were found to come mostly from T cells that had been newly produced.

Using unique molecular identifiers, the investigators prepared the TCRbeta library. TCRdb recomputed calls from the PCR reads with MiXCR, one row per CDR3 protein. The sample lists hundreds of thousands of distinct CDR3 sequences; approximately 7.3% were seen once. Their specific antigens are unknown. The source material was peripheral blood, sampled 360 days after TCRalphabeta/CD19-depleted stem cell transplant. The receptors stem from a female patient aged 2-10 years who had a stem cell transplant for Fanconi anemia, so the T cells may come from the graft donor.

This clonotype was detected ten times or more. V is TRBV27 and J is TRBJ2-3, with D perhaps matching TRBD1 or TRBD2 (5 bases each). The V and J ends lost 2 bases and 0 bases respectively, with 9 bases between them. Germline CDR1 MNHEY, CDR2 SMNVEV (reference sequence). The CDR3 totals 15 residues. The CDR3 here is CASSLVGASTDTQYF. The CDR3 DNA sequence: TGTGCCAGCAGTTTAGTCGGGGCTAGCACAGATACGCAGTATTTT.

There are a few counts of this clonotype. The chain has TRBV5-1 and TRBJ2-7, with 10 bases fitting TRBD2. The CDR3 contains 15 residues. V shed 4 bases and J 2 bases; nucleotides not matched to a gene: 6. CDR1 and CDR2 (germline): SGHRS, YFSETQ. DNA for the CDR3: TGCGCCAGCAGCACAGGACTAGCGGACACCTACGAGCAGTACTTC. Translated, it gives CASSTGLADTYEQYF. Complete variable domain (other parts from reference TRBV5-1 and TRBJ2-7): KAGVTQTPRYLIKTRGQQVTLSCSPISGHRSVSWYQQTPGQGLQFLFEYFSETQRNKGNFPGRFSGRQFSNSRSEMNVSTLELGDSALYLCASSTGLADTYEQYFGPGTRLTVT.

This clonotype was detected many times. This sequence joins TRBV5-1 and TRBJ2-1, with 8 positions matching TRBD2. V lost 0 bases, J lost 2 bases, and 4 bases stayed unmatched. This CDR3 is built from 16 residues. Germline V gene lookup returns CDR1 SGHRS and CDR2 YFSETQ. The CDR3 DNA sequence: TGCGCCAGCAGCTTGGACGGGGGGGCAACCTACAATGAGCAGTTCTTC. Translating gives CASSLDGGATYNEQFF. The full variable domain, completed using reference TRBV5-1 and TRBJ2-1, is KAGVTQTPRYLIKTRGQQVTLSCSPISGHRSVSWYQQTPGQGLQFLFEYFSETQRNKGNFPGRFSGRQFSNSRSEMNVSTLELGDSALYLCASSLDGGATYNEQFFGPGTRLTVL.

This clonotype was detected ten times or more. This sequence joins TRBV20-1 and TRBJ2-3, with D possibly TRBD2 on 7 matching bases. This CDR3 is 14 amino acids long. The V end was cut by 4 bases, the J end by 1 base, with 12 bases between. Germline CDR1 is DFQATT and CDR2 is SNEGSKA (reference sequence). This chain's CDR3 is CSAIEGGGTDTQYF. The DNA of the CDR3 is TGCAGTGCTATAGAGGGGGGGGGCACAGATACGCAGTATTTT.

The chain employs TRBV28 and TRBJ2-4, with TRBD2 identical over 12 bases. V gave up 4 bases and J gave up 0 bases; unmatched junction bases: 7. This CDR3 is 18 amino acids long. Germline CDR1 and CDR2: MDHEN and SYDVKM. The CDR3 DNA follows: TGTGCCAGCAGTTCCGCCGGACTAGCGGGGATAGCCAAAAACATTCAGTACTTC. As protein: CASSSAGLAGIAKNIQYF.

This clonotype was found a few times. The chain has TRBV6-5 and TRBJ1-3; D not certain. Deletions cut 0 bases from V and 0 bases from J, with 9 bases between. Germline V gives CDR1 MNHEY, CDR2 SVGAGI. The CDR3 is 16 residues long. CDR3 sequence reads: CASSYSQLLSGNTIYF. The CDR3 DNA follows: TGTGCCAGCAGTTACTCGCAGCTACTCTCTGGAAACACCATATATTTT.

The chain has TRBV3-1 and TRBJ1-6; D may be TRBD1 (6 bases). The CDR3 is made up of 16 amino acids. The germline V and J ends were trimmed by 4 bases and 6 bases, with 16 bases remaining between them. The germline gives CDR1 LGHDT, CDR2 YNNKEL (reference sequence). DNA of the CDR3: TGTGCCAGCAGCCGACACGGGGGGGCGCGTAATTCACCCCTCCACTTT. It yields the protein CASSRHGGARNSPLHF. Complete variable domain (other parts from reference TRBV3-1 and TRBJ1-6): DTAVSQTPKYLVTQMGNDKSIKCEQNLGHDTMYWYKQDSKKFLKIMFSYNNKELIINETVPNRFSPKSPDKAHLNLHINSLELGDSAVYFCASSRHGGARNSPLHFGNGTRLTVT.

The chain has TRBV18 and TRBJ1-4, with D possibly matching TRBD1 (6 bases). The V gene lost 1 base and the J gene lost 5 bases, with 11 bases spanning the gap. There are 15 residues in the CDR3. Germline CDR1 reads KGHSH; CDR2 reads LQKENI. CDR3 DNA sequence: TGTGCCAGCTCACCACTGCGGGGGCAGAATGAAAAACTGTTTTTT. As protein: CASSPLRGQNEKLFF.

This clonotype occurred many times. The chain carries TRBV5-1 and TRBJ1-2; D is ambiguous. From germline, CDR1 is SGHRS and CDR2 YFSETQ. The V and J ends lost 2 bases and 5 bases respectively, with 10 bases between them. This CDR3 region has 13 residues. CDR3 in amino acids: CASSLDTEYGYTF. The CDR3 nucleotides read TGCGCCAGCAGCTTAGACACTGAATATGGCTACACCTTC.

A word on this clonotype: This may be a read error: a much more frequent sequence differs by one nucleotide. The chain is built from TRBV6-2 or TRBV6-3 and TRBJ2-3, with D maybe TRBD1 (5 bases). CDR3 size: 12 residues. Germline V gene data show CDR1 as MNHEY and CDR2 as SVGEGT. The CDR3 sequence is CARSSTVDTQYF. The DNA of the CDR3 is TGTGCCAGAAGTTCGACAGTAGATACGCAGTATTTT.

This clonotype was counted many times. For the CDR3, the DNA is TGTGCCAGCAGTTTGACGGGGGGCACTGGCTACACCTTC. Encoded protein: CASSLTGGTGYTF. J is TRBJ1-2 and V is TRBV12-3 or TRBV12-4; a possible D gene is TRBD1 (6 bases). The CDR3 is made up of 13 amino acids. Trimming pared 3 bases from V and 7 bases from J, leaving 12 bases between.

This clonotype was seen many times. This chain joins TRBV5-1 and TRBJ1-1; 8 nucleotides agree with TRBD1. Germline V gene data show CDR1 as SGHRS and CDR2 as YFSETQ. With V trimmed by 4 bases and J by 1 base, 6 bases remained unmatched. The CDR3 has 15 residues. The CDR3 reads CASSAGQGPNTEAFF. The DNA of the CDR3 is TGCGCCAGCAGCGCAGGACAGGGACCGAACACTGAAGCTTTCTTT.

This clonotype was observed at least ten times. This chain joins TRBV12-3 or TRBV12-4 and TRBJ2-3; 15 bases line up with TRBD2. The J segment lost 8 bases and the V segment lost 6 bases, leaving 6 bases of the junction unmatched. This CDR3 comprises 15 residues. The CDR3 bases are TGTGCCAGCAGATTGGGACTAGCGGGGGGCACTACGCAGTATTTT. Its translation is CASRLGLAGGTTQYF.

The genes are TRBV28 and TRBJ1-1; 7 bases match TRBD1. The J segment lost 6 bases and the V segment lost 7 bases, leaving 8 bases of the junction unmatched. The germline V gene encodes CDR1 MDHEN and CDR2 SYDVKM. The length of the CDR3 is 13 residues. CDR3 residues: CASTQQGRAEAFF. The CDR3 nucleotides are TGTGCCAGCACTCAACAGGGGAGGGCTGAAGCTTTCTTT. Based on the CDR3 plus reference TRBV28 and TRBJ1-1, the full variable domain is DVKVTQSSRYLVKRTGEKVFLECVQDMDHENMFWYRQDPGLGLRLIYFSYDVKMKEKGDIPEGYSVSREKKERFSLILESASTNQTSMYLCASTQQGRAEAFFGQGTRLTVV.

V gene TRBV11-2 combines with J gene TRBJ2-5, with D possibly TRBD2 on 5 matching bases. V lost 5 bases to trimming and J lost 1 base, with 11 bases between them. Germline V gene sequence: CDR1 SGHAT, CDR2 FQNNGV. CDR3 length: 14 residues. The chain's CDR3 is CASSPTAGQETQYF. The DNA of the CDR3 is TGTGCCAGCAGCCCGACGGCGGGCCAAGAGACCCAGTACTTC.

This clonotype was seen ten or more times. V usage is TRBV20-1 and J usage is TRBJ2-3; D is uncertain. Trimming took off 3 bases at V and 2 bases at J, with 9 bases between the two ends. This CDR3 is built from 13 residues. Germline values: CDR1 DFQATT, CDR2 SNEGSKA (reference sequence). CDR3 residues: CSASHSPTDTQYF. The CDR3 DNA reads as TGCAGTGCTAGTCACTCCCCCACAGATACGCAGTATTTT.

At least ten counts were recorded for this clonotype. The J gene is TRBJ2-5, the V gene TRBV20-1, with 10 nucleotides matching TRBD1. The ends lost 8 bases at V and 4 bases at J; junction bases unmatched: 7. The CDR3 has 13 amino acids. Germline V lookup: CDR1 DFQATT, CDR2 SNEGSKA (reference sequence). CDR3 nucleotide sequence: TGCAGTAGTGGGACAGGGGTCCGAGAGACCCAGTACTTC. Translation gives CSSGTGVRETQYF.

This chain uses TRBV20-1 with TRBJ2-5; perhaps TRBD1 as D (6 bases). The CDR3 is made up of 14 amino acids. V was shortened by 2 bases and J by 3 bases, with 13 bases between the two germline ends. Germline values: CDR1 DFQATT, CDR2 SNEGSKA (reference sequence). The CDR3 DNA is TGCAGTGCTAGAACCCCCAGGGGAAAAGAGACCCAGTACTTC. Its protein product is CSARTPRGKETQYF.

In this sample, this clonotype turned up a few times. The chain carries TRBV7-9 and TRBJ1-2; D gene unclear. CDR3 length: 11 amino acids. CDR1 and CDR2 from the germline V gene are SEHNR and FQNEAQ (reference sequence). Trimming cost V 2 bases and J 8 bases, with 6 bases left between them. The CDR3 nucleotides are TGTGCCAGCAGCTTAAAGTGGGGCTACACCTTC. Residues: CASSLKWGYTF.

The rearrangement joins TRBV10-3 to TRBJ1-2; possible D gene TRBD1, 5 bases. The ends were cut back, 5 bases at V and 4 bases at J, with 11 bases in the middle. Germline V CDR1 and CDR2: ENHRY, SYGVKD. The CDR3 is 13 amino acids. Written as DNA, the CDR3 is TGTGCCATCAGTACCTTGACAGCCTATGGCTACACCTTC. Translation gives CAISTLTAYGYTF.

This clonotype occurred many times. The J gene is TRBJ2-2, the V gene TRBV7-6; D is unclear. V lost 3 bases, J lost 4 bases, and 15 bases lay in between. CDR3 length equals 16 residues. CDR1 is SGHVS and CDR2 is FNYEAQ in the germline V gene. CDR3 DNA sequence: TGTGCCAGCAGCTTGTCAGTCCGAGTCGGCACCGGGGAGCTGTTTTTT. Its protein is CASSLSVRVGTGELFF.

This clonotype occurred a few times. The V and J genes are TRBV10-3 and TRBJ1-5; the D is unclear. The CDR3 has 14 residues. Germline V gene lookup returns CDR1 ENHRY and CDR2 SYGVKD. Trimming stripped 3 bases from V and 3 bases from J, with 9 bases between. CDR3 protein: CAISDQLINQPQHF. The CDR3 nucleotides are TGTGCCATCAGTGATCAGCTGATCAATCAGCCCCAGCATTTT.

This clonotype was counted at least ten times. This chain joins TRBV12-3 or TRBV12-4 and TRBJ1-1; TRBD1 might be the D (5 bases). Trimming shortened V by 6 bases and J by 11 bases, and 13 bases separated the two germline ends. CDR3 length equals 11 residues. CDR3 bases: TGTGCCAGCAGGGGACGGATTCAGGCTTTCTTT. Encoded protein: CASRGRIQAFF.

This clonotype was found many times. The gene calls are TRBV7-3 and TRBJ2-1; possible D gene TRBD2, 6 bases. V dropped 1 base and J dropped 3 bases, with 10 bases sitting between them. Per germline, CDR1 SGHTA and CDR2 FQGTGA. This CDR3 region has 15 residues. CDR3 protein: CASSLSGDHYNEQFF. The CDR3 DNA reads as TGTGCCAGCAGCTTAAGCGGGGACCACTACAATGAGCAGTTCTTC.

This clonotype was found many times. The gene calls are TRBV5-6 and TRBJ2-7, with D uncertain. This CDR3 is built from 12 residues. V gave up 5 bases and J gave up 2 bases, with 8 bases separating them. The germline CDR1 and CDR2 sequences are SGHDT and YYEEEE. The DNA for the CDR3 is TGTGCCAGCAGTGACAAACCCTACGAGCAGTACTTC. Residues: CASSDKPYEQYF.

Ten or more counts support this clonotype. This chain connects TRBV15 to TRBJ2-3, with D perhaps matching TRBD2 (5 bases). This CDR3 region has 16 residues. The V and J ends lost 2 bases and 2 bases respectively, with 14 bases between them. CDR1 is LNHNV and CDR2 is YYDKDF in the germline V gene (reference sequence). CDR3 sequence (DNA): TGTGCCACCAGCAGATCCTCCGGGATGTCCACAGATACGCAGTATTTT. Its protein product is CATSRSSGMSTDTQYF.

This clonotype was recorded many times. The chain couples TRBV6-2 or TRBV6-3 to TRBJ2-1, with 9 nucleotides matching TRBD2. Losses at the gene ends were 4 bases for V and 4 bases for J; bases not matched to a gene: 5. This CDR3 comprises 15 residues. Germline CDR1 and CDR2: MNHEY and SVGEGT. The CDR3 sequence is CASSSGSGRYNEQFF. DNA of the CDR3: TGTGCCAGCAGTTCCGGGAGCGGGAGGTACAATGAGCAGTTCTTC.